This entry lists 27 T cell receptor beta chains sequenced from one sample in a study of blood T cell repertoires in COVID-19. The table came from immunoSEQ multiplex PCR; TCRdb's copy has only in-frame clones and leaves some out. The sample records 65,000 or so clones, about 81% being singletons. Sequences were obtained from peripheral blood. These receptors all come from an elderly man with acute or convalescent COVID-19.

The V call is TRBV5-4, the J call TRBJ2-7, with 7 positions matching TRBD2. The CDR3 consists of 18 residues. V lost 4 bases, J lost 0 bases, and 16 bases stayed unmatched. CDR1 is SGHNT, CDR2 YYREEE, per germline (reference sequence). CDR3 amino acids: CASSPMPSLRGSSYEQYF. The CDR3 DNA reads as TGTGCCAGCAGCCCGATGCCGTCCTTGCGGGGGTCCTCCTACGAGCAGTACTTC.

The CDR3 is CASSQGGQGVIQYF. In nucleotides, the CDR3 is TGTGCCAGCAGCCAAGGGGGGCAGGGTGTCATTCAGTACTTC. This chain uses TRBV3-1 (or the pseudogene TRBV3-2) with TRBJ2-4, with D perhaps matching TRBD1 (6 bases). Trimming cost V 1 base and J 9 bases, with 13 bases left between them. CDR1 LGHDT and CDR2 YNNKEL come from the germline V gene (reference sequence). This CDR3 has 14 amino acids.

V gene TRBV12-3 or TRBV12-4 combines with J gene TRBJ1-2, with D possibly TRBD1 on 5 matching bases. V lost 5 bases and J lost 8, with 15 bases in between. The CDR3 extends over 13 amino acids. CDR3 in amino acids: CASSHNQGYGYTF. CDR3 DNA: TGTGCCAGCAGTCACAATCAGGGTTACGGCTACACCTTC.

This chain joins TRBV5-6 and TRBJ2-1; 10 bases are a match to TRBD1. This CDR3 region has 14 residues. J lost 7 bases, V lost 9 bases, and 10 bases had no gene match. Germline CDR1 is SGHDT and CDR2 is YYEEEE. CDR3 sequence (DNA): TGTGCCACGACATCGGGACAGGGGAATAATGAGCAGTTCTTC. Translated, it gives CATTSGQGNNEQFF. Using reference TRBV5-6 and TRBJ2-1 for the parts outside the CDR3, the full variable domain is DAGVTQSPTHLIKTRGQQVTLRCSPKSGHDTVSWYQQALGQGPQFIFQYYEEEERQRGNFPDRFSGHQFPNYSSELNVNALLLGDSALYLCATTSGQGNNEQFFGPGTRLTVL.

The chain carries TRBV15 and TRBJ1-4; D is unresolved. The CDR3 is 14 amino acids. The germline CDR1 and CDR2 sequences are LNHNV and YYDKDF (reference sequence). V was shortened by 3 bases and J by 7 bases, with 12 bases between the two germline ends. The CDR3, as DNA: TGTGCCACCAGCAGGGCCGGGAATAGTGAAAAACTGTTTTTT. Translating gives CATSRAGNSEKLFF.

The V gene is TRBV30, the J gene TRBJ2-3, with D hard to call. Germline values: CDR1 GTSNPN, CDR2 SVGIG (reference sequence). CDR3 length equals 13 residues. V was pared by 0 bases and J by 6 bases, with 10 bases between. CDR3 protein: CAWSVFESDTQYF. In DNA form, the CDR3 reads TGTGCCTGGAGTGTATTTGAGTCTGATACGCAGTATTTT.

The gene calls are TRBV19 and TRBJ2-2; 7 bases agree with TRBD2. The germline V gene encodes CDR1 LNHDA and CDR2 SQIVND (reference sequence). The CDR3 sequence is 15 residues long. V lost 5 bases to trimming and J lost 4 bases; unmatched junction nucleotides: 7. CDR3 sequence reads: CASSGLAATTGELFF. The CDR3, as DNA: TGTGCCAGTAGTGGGCTAGCGGCGACCACCGGGGAGCTGTTTTTT.

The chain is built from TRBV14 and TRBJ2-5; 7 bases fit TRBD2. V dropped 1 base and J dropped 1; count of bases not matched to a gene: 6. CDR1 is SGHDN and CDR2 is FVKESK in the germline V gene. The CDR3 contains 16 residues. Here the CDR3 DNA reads TGTGCCAGCAGCCAAGGCTATAGCGGGCTCCAAGAGACCCAGTACTTC. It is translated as CASSQGYSGLQETQYF.

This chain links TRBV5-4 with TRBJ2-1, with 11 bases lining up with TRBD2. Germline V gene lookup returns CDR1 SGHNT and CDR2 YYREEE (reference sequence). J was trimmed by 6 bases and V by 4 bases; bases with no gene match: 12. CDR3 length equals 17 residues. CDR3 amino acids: CASSLGQRTSGLNEQFF. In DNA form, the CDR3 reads TGTGCCAGCAGCCTCGGACAGAGGACTAGCGGGCTCAATGAGCAGTTCTTC.

The CDR3 DNA follows: TGCAGTGCTAGTGTCGGACTGGGCACTGAAGCTTTCTTT. It codes for CSASVGLGTEAFF. This rearrangement joins TRBV20-1 to TRBJ1-1; D unresolved. With 3 bases removed from V and 4 bases from J, the gap between germline ends came to 12 bases. This CDR3 comprises 13 residues. Germline CDR1 is DFQATT and CDR2 is SNEGSKA (reference sequence).

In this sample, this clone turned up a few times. The CDR3 DNA reads TGTGCCAGTAGTAGGAGACAGGGGAGGACTGAAGCTTTCTTT. This translates into CASSRRQGRTEAFF. The chain recombines TRBV19 with TRBJ1-1; 8 bases are a match to TRBD1. V shed 4 bases and J 5 bases; nucleotides not matched to a gene: 6. The CDR3 extends over 14 amino acids. Per the germline V gene, CDR1 is LNHDA and CDR2 is SQIVND (reference sequence).

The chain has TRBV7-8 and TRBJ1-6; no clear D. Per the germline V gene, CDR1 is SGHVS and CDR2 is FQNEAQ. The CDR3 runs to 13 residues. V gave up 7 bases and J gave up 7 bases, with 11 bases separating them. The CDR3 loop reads CASNREQNSPLHF. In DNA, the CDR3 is TGTGCCAGCAACCGGGAACAGAATTCACCCCTCCACTTT.

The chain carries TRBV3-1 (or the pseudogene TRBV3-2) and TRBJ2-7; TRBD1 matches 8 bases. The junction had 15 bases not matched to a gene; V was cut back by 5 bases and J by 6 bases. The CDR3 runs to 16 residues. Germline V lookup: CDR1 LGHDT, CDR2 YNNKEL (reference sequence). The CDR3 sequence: CASSSGTGLLSTEQYF. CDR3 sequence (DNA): TGTGCCAGCAGCTCCGGGACAGGACTTCTCTCTACCGAGCAGTACTTC.

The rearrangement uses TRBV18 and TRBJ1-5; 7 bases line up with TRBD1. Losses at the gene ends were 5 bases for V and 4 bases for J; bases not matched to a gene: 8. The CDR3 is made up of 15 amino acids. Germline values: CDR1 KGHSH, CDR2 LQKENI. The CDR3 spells CASSATTGRNQPQHF. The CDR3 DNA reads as TGTGCCAGCTCAGCAACGACAGGGAGAAATCAGCCCCAGCATTTT.

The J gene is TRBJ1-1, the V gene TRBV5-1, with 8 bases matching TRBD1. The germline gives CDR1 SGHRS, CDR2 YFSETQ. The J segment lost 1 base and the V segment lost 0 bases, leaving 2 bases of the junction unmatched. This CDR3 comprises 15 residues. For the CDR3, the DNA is TGCGCCAGCAGCTTGGGGACAGGGCCGAACACTGAAGCTTTCTTT. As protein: CASSLGTGPNTEAFF.

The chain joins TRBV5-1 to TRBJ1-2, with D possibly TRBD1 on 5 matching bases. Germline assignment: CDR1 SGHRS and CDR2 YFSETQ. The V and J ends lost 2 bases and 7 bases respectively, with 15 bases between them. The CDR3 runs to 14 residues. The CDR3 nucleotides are TGCGCCAGCAGCTTCGTTTCAGGGCTCTCTGGCTACACCTTC. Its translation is CASSFVSGLSGYTF.

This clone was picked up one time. CDR3 loop: CASSMEGRSLSGYTF. The CDR3 coding sequence is TGTGCCAGTAGTATGGAGGGACGGTCGTTAAGCGGCTACACCTTC. The chain links TRBV19 to TRBJ1-2; D might be TRBD1 (5 bases). The CDR3 has 15 amino acids. The ends were cut back, 3 bases at V and 8 bases at J, with 19 bases in the middle. Germline-derived CDR1 and CDR2 are LNHDA and SQIVND (reference sequence).

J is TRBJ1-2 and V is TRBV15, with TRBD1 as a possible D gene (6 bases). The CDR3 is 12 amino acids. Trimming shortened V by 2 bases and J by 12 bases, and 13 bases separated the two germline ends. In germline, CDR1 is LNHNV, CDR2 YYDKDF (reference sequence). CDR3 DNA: TGTGCCACCAGCAGACGGGAGGGGGGACACACCTTC. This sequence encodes CATSRREGGHTF.

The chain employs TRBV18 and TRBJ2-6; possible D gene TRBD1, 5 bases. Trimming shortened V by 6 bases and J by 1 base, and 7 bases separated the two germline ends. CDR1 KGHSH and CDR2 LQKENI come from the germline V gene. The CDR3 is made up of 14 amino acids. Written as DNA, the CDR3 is TGTGCCAGCTCCACAGGTTCTGGGGCCAACGTCCTGACTTTC. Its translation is CASSTGSGANVLTF.

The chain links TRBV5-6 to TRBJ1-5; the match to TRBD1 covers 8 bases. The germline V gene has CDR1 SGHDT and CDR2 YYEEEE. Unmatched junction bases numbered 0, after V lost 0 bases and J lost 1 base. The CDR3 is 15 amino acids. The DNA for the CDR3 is TGTGCCAGCAGCTTGGGGGACAGGAGCAATCAGCCCCAGCATTTT. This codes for CASSLGDRSNQPQHF.

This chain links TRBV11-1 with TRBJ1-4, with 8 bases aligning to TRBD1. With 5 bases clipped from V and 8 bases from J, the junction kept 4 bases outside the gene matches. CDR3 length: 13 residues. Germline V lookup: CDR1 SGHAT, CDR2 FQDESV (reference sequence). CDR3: CASSADRAEKLFF. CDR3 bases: TGTGCCAGCAGCGCGGACAGGGCCGAAAAACTGTTTTTT.

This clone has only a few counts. The CDR3 loop is CASSLRGTSGISYNEQFF. DNA for the CDR3: TGCGCCAGCAGCTTGAGGGGGACTAGCGGGATTTCCTACAATGAGCAGTTCTTC. V gene TRBV5-1 combines with J gene TRBJ2-1; 13 bases map to TRBD2. The CDR3 has 18 amino acids. Germline V gene data show CDR1 as SGHRS and CDR2 as YFSETQ. J lost 1 base, V lost 1 base, and 5 bases had no gene match. Combining the CDR3 with reference TRBV5-1 and TRBJ2-1 gives the whole variable domain KAGVTQTPRYLIKTRGQQVTLSCSPISGHRSVSWYQQTPGQGLQFLFEYFSETQRNKGNFPGRFSGRQFSNSRSEMNVSTLELGDSALYLCASSLRGTSGISYNEQFFGPGTRLTVL.

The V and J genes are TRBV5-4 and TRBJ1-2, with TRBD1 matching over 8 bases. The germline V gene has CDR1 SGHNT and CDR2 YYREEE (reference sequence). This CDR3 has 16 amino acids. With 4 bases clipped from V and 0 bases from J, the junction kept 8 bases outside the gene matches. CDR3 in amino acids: CASSPRTGKANYGYTF. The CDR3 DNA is TGTGCCAGCAGCCCTCGGACAGGGAAAGCTAACTATGGCTACACCTTC.

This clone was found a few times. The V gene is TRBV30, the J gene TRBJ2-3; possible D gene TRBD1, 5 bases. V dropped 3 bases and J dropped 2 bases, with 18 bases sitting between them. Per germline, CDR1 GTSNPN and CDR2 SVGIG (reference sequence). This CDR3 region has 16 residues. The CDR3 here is CAWSPTDTPITDTQYF. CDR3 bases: TGTGCCTGGAGCCCAACGGACACGCCGATCACAGATACGCAGTATTTT. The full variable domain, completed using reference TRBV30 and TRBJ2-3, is SQTIHQWPATLVQPVGSPLSLECTVEGTSNPNLYWYRQAAGRGLQLLFYSVGIGQISSEVPQNLSASRPQDRQFILSSKKLLLSDSGFYLCAWSPTDTPITDTQYFGPGTRLTVL.

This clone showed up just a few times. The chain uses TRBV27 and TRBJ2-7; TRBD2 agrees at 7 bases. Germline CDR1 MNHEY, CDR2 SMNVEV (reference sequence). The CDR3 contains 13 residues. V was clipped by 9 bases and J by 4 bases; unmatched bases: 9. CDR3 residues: CASSPWGGYEQYF. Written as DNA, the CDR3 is TGTGCCAGTTCCCCCTGGGGGGGGTACGAGCAGTACTTC.

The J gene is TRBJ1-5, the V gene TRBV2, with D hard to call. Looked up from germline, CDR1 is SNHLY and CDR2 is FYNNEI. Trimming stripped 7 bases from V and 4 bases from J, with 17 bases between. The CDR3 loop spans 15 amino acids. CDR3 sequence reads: CASTLGGGRNQPQHF. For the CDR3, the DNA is TGTGCCAGCACCTTGGGCGGAGGGCGAAATCAGCCCCAGCATTTT.

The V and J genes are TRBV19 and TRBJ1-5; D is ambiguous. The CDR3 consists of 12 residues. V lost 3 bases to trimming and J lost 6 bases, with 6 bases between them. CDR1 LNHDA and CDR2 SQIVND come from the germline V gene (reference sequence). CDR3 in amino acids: CASSMGGQPQHF. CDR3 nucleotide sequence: TGTGCCAGTAGTATGGGAGGTCAGCCCCAGCATTTT.